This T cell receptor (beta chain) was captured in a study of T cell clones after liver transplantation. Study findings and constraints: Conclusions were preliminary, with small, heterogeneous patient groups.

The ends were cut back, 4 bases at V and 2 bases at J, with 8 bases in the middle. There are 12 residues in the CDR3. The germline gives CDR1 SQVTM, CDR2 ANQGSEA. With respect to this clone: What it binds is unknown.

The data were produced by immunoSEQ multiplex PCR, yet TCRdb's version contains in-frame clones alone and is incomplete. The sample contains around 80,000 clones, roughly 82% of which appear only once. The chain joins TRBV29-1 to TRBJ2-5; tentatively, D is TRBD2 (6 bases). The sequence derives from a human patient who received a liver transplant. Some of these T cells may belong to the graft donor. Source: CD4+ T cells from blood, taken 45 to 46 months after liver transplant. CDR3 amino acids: CSVVGTQETQYF. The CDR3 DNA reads TGCAGCGTTGTAGGGACTCAAGAGACCCAGTACTTC.